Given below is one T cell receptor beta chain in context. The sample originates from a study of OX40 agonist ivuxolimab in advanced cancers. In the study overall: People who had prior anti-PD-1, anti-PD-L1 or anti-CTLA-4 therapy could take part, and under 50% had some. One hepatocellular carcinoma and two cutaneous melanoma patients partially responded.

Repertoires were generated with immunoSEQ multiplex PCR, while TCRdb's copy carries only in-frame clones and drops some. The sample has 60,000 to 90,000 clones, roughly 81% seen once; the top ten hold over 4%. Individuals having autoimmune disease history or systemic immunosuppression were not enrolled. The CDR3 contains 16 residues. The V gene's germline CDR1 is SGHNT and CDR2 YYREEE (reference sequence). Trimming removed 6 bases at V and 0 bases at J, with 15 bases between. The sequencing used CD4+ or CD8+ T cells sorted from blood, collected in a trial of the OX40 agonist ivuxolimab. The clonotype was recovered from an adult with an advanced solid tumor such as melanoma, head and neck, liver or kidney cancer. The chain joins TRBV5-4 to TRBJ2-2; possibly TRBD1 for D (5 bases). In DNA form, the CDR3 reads TGTGCCAGCAACACCCCTGGGGCGGCGAACACCGGGGAGCTGTTTTTT. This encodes CASNTPGAANTGELFF.